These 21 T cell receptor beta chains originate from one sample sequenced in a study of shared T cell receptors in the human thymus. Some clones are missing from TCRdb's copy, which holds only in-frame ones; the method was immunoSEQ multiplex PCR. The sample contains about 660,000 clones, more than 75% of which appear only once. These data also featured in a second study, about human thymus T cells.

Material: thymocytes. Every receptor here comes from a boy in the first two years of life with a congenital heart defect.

The CDR3 DNA sequence: TGTGCCAGCTGGACAACCAGCGATACGCAGTATTTT. Its translation: CASWTTSDTQYF. The V and J genes are TRBV6-6 and TRBJ2-3, with a tentative D call TRBD1 (5 bases). CDR1 MNHNY and CDR2 SVGAGI come from the germline V gene (reference sequence). V was shortened by 8 bases and J by 6 bases, with 12 bases between the two germline ends. The CDR3 covers 12 residues.

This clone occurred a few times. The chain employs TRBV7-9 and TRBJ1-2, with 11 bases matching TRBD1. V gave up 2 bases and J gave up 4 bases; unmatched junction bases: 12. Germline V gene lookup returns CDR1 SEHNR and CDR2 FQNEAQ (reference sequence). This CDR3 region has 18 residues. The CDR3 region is CASSLRTGGVRKIYGYTF. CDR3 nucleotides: TGTGCCAGCAGCTTACGGACAGGGGGCGTCCGAAAGATCTATGGCTACACCTTC.

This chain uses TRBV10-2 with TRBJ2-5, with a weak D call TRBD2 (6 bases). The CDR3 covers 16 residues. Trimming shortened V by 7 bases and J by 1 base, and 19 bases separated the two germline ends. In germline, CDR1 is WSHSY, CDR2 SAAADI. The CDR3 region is CASIPGTAPIQETQYF. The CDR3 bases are TGCGCCAGCATTCCTGGGACTGCACCCATCCAAGAGACCCAGTACTTC.

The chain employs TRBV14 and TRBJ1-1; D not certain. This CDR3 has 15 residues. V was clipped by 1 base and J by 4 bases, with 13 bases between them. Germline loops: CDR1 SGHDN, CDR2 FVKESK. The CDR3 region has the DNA TGTGCCAGCAGCCAAGGACGGACCCGGGGCACTGAAGCTTTCTTT. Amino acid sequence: CASSQGRTRGTEAFF.

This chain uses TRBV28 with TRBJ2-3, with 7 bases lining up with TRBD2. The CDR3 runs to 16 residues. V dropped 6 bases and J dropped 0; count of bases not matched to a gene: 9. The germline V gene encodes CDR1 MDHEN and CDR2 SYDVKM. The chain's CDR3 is CASSHRGGGSTDTQYF. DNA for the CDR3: TGTGCCAGCAGCCACCGTGGGGGGGGTAGCACAGATACGCAGTATTTT.

CDR3 residues: CASSGRYYNEQFF. The CDR3 DNA is TGTGCCAGCAGTGGGAGGTACTACAATGAGCAGTTCTTC. V usage is TRBV6-1 and J usage is TRBJ2-1; TRBD2 is a possible D gene (5 bases). V was pared by 4 bases and J by 3 bases, with 7 bases between. The CDR3 covers 13 residues. CDR1 MNHNS and CDR2 SASEGT come from the germline V gene.

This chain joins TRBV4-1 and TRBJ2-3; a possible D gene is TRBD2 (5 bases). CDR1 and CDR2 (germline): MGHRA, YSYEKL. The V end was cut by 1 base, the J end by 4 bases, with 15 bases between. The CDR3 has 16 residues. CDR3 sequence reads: CASSQGGLASADTQYF. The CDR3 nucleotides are TGCGCCAGCAGCCAAGGTGGGCTAGCATCTGCAGATACGCAGTATTTT.

CDR3 coding DNA: TGTGCCAGCAGGACAGGGGTCAATGAGCAGTTCTTC. Translating gives CASRTGVNEQFF. The V and J genes are TRBV19 and TRBJ2-1, with 9 bases that match TRBD1. The J segment lost 6 bases and the V segment lost 9 bases, leaving 3 bases of the junction unmatched. Germline values: CDR1 LNHDA, CDR2 SQIVND (reference sequence). The CDR3 is 12 residues long.

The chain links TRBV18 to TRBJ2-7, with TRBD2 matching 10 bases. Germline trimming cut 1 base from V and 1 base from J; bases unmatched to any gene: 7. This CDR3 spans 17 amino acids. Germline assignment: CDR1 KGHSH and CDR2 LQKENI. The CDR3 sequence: CASSPLRTSGSSYEQYF. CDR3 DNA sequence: TGTGCCAGCTCACCACTCCGGACTAGCGGTAGTTCCTACGAGCAGTACTTC.

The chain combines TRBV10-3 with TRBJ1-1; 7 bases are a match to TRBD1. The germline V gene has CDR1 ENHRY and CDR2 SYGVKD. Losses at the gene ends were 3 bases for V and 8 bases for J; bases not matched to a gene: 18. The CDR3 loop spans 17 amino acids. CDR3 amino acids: CAISDAMVRTGDCEAFF. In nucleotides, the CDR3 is TGTGCCATCAGTGATGCGATGGTAAGGACAGGTGACTGCGAAGCTTTCTTT.

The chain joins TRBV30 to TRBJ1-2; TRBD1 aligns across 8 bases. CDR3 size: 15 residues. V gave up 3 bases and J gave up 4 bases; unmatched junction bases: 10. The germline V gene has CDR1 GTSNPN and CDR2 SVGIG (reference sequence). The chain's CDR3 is CAWSPGQGDIYGYTF. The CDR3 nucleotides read TGTGCCTGGAGCCCCGGACAGGGTGACATCTATGGCTACACCTTC.

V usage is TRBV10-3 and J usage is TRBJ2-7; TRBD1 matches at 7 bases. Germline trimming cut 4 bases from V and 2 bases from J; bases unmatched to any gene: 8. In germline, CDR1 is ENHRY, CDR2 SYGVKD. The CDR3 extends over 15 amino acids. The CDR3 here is CAISGDRVLTYEQYF. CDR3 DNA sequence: TGTGCCATCAGTGGCGACAGGGTACTAACCTACGAGCAGTACTTC.

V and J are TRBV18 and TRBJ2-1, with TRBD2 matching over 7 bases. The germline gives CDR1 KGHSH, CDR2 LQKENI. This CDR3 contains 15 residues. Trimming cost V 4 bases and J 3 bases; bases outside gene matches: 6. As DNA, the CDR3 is TGTGCCAGCTCACGGGCTAGCGGTCTCTACAATGAGCAGTTCTTC. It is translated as CASSRASGLYNEQFF.

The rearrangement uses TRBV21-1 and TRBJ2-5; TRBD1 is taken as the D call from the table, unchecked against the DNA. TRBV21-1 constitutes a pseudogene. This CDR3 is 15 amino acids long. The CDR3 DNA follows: TGTGCCAGCAGAAGGGACAGGGGATACCAAGAGACCCAGTACTTC. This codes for CASRRDRGYQETQYF.

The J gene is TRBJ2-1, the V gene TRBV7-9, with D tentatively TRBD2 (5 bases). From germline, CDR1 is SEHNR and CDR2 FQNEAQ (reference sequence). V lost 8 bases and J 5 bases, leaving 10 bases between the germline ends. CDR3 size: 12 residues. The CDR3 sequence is CASLGLDNEQFF. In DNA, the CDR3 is TGTGCCAGCTTAGGACTTGACAATGAGCAGTTCTTC.

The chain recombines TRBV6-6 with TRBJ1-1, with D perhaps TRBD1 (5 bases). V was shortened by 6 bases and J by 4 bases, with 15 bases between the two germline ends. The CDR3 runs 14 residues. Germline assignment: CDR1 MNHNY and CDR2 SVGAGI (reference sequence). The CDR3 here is CASSGGRESTEAFF. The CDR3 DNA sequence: TGTGCCAGCAGCGGGGGGAGGGAGAGCACTGAAGCTTTCTTT.

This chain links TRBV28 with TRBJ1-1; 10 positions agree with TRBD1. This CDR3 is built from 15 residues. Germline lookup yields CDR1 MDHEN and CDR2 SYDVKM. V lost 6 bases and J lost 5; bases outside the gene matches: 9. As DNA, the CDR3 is TGTGCCAGCAGCGACGGGACAGGGGTTGAAACTGAAGCTTTCTTT. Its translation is CASSDGTGVETEAFF. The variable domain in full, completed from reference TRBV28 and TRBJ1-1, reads DVKVTQSSRYLVKRTGEKVFLECVQDMDHENMFWYRQDPGLGLRLIYFSYDVKMKEKGDIPEGYSVSREKKERFSLILESASTNQTSMYLCASSDGTGVETEAFFGQGTRLTVV.

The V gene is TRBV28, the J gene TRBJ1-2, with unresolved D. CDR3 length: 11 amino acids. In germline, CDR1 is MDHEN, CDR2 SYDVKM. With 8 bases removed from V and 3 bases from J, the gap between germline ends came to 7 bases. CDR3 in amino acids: CASRGHYGYTF. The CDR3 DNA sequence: TGTGCCAGCCGGGGTCACTATGGCTACACCTTC.

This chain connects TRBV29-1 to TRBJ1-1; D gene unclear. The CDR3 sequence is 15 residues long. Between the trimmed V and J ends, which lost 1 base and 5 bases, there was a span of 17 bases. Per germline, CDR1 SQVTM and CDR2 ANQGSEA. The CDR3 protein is CSVEAAGKNLTEAFF. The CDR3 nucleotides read TGCAGCGTTGAAGCCGCCGGGAAGAATCTGACTGAAGCTTTCTTT.

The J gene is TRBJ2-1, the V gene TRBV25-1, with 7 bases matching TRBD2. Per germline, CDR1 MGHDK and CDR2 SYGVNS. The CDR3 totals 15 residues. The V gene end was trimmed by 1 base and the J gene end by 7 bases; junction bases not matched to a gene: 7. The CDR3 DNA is TGTGCCAGCAGTGAATGGGCTAGCGGAAGTAATGAGCAGTTCTTC. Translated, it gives CASSEWASGSNEQFF.

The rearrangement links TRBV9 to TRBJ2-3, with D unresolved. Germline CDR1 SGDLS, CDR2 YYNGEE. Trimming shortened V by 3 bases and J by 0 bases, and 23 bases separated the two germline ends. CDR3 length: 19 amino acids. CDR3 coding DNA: TGTGCCAGCAGCGCCCGCCCAACAAGTTTCGGAGACAGCACAGATACGCAGTATTTT. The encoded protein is CASSARPTSFGDSTDTQYF.